This T cell receptor (beta chain) appears in the sequencing data of a study of T cell repertoires in cytomegalovirus infection. In this sample, this clonotype turned up many times. MiXCR was run by TCRdb on the reads, yielding one entry per CDR3 protein. The sample shows under 200,000 distinct CDR3 sequences, nearly 9.5% of them seen only once. The CDR3 has 13 amino acids. The V and J ends lost 6 bases and 4 bases respectively, with 12 bases between them. The germline V gene encodes CDR1 SGHTA and CDR2 FQGTGA. The rearrangement links TRBV7-3 to TRBJ1-1; weak D call: TRBD1 (6 bases). Sequenced sample: PBMCs. This sequence was found in a human donor in good health (CMV status not recorded). Some clones in this sample may be carry-over from other donors' samples. The CDR3 nucleotides read TGTGCCAGCAGTACAGGGTTCGGCACTGAAGCTTTCTTT. This codes for CASSTGFGTEAFF.